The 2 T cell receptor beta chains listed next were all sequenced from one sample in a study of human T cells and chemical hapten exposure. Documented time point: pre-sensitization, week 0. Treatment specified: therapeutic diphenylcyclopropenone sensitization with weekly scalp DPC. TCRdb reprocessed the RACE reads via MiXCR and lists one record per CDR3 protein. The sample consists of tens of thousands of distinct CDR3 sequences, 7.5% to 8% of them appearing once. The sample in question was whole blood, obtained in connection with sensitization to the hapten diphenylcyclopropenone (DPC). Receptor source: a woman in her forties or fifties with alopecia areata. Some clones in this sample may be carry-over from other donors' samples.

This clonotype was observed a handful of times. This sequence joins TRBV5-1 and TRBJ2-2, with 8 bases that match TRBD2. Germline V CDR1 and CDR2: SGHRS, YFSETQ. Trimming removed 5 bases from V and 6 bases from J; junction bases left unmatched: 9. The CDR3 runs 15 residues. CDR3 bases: TGCGCCAGCAGGCAGGGACTAGAGGCCGCCGGGGAGCTGTTTTTT. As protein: CASRQGLEAAGELFF.

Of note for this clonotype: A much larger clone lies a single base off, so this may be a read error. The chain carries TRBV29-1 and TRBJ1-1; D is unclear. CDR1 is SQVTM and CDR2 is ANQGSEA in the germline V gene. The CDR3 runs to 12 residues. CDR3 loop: CSVRPSGTEPFF. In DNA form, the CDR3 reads TGCAGCGTAAGGCCCTCGGGAACTGAACCTTTCTTT.